This entry features one T cell receptor (beta chain) sequence. Its specificity is not known. The sample is drawn from a study of beta chain features in type 1 diabetes. Findings of the study overall: All four CD4+ subsets from Type 1 diabetes patients carried moderately but significantly shorter TCRB CDR3s.

Germline loops: CDR1 SEHNR, CDR2 FQNEAQ (reference sequence). This CDR3 spans 14 amino acids. V was pared by 3 bases and J by 5 bases, with 13 bases between. The study reverse transcribed the entire isolated RNA, so it sequenced expressed TCRB transcripts. Some 3.6 million reads on average were seen across naive, central memory and regulatory T cell samples. Measured with immunoSEQ multiplex PCR; TCRdb has only the in-frame clones, and not every one. The sample contains 250,000 to 300,000 clones, roughly 13% of which appear only once. This chain links TRBV7-9 with TRBJ1-1; weak D call: TRBD1 (6 bases). Input material: naive CD4+ T cells from blood. The clonotype originates from a man aged 25 to 45 with type 1 diabetes. As DNA, the CDR3 is TGTGCCAGCAGCTTGGTGGGGGGGCGAACTGAAGCTTTCTTT. It translates to CASSLVGGRTEAFF.